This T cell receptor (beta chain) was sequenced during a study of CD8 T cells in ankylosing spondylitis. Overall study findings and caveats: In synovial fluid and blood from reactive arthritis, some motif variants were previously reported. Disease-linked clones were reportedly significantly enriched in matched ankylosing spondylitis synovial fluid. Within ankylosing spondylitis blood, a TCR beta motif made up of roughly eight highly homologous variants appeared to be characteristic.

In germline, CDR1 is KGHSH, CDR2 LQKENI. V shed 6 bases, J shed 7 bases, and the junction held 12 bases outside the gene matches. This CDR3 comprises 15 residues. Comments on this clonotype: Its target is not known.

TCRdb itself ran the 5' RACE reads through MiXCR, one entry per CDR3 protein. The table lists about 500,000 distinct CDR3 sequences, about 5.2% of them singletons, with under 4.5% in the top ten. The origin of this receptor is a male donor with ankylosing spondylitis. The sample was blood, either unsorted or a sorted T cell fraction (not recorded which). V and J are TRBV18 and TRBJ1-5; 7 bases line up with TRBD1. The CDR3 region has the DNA TGTGCCAGCTCGCCCGGGACAGCGGAAGGACAGCCCCAGCATTTT. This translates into CASSPGTAEGQPQHF.